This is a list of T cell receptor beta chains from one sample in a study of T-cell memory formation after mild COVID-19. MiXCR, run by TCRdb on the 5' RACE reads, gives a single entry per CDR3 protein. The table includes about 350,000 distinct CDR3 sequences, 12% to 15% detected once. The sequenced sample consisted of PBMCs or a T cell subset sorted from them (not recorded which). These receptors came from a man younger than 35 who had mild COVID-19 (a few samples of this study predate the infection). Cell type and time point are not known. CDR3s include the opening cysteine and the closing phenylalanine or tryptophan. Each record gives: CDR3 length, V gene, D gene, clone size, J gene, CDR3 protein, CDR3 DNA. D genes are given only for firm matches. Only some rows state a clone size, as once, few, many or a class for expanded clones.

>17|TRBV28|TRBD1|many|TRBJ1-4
CASSHKQGARANEKLFF
TGTGCCAGCAGCCATAAACAGGGGGCACGGGCTAATGAAAAACTGTTTTTT
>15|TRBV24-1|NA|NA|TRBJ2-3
CATSDRRGMTDTQYF
TGTGCCACCAGTGATAGGAGGGGGATGACAGATACGCAGTATTTT
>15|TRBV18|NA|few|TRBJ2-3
CASSPSQGRTDTQYF
TGTGCCAGCTCACCTTCGCAGGGCCGCACAGATACGCAGTATTTT
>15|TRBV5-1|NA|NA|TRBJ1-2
CASSPQGRSGYGYTF
TGCGCCAGCAGCCCACAGGGTCGCTCGGGCTATGGCTACACCTTC
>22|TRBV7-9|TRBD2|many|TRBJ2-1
CASSPPGLAGGRRGSSYNEQFF
TGTGCCAGCAGCCCTCCGGGACTAGCGGGGGGCCGTAGGGGGAGCTCCTACAATGAGCAGTTCTTC
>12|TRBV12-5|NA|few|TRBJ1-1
CASGPGGTEAFF
TGTGCTAGTGGCCCGGGTGGCACTGAAGCTTTCTTT
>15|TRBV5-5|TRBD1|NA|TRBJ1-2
CASSLEGQGRYGYTF
TGTGCCAGCAGCTTGGAGGGACAGGGCCGGTATGGCTACACCTTC
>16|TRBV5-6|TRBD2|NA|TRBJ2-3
CASSLPRGGPGDTQYF
TGTGCCAGCAGCCTGCCCCGGGGGGGGCCAGGAGATACGCAGTATTTT
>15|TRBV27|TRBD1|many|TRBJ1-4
CASSINPGQREKLFF
TGTGCCAGCAGTATTAATCCGGGACAGAGGGAAAAACTGTTTTTT
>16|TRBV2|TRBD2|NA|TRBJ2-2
CASRLAGGANTGELFF
TGTGCCAGCAGACTAGCGGGAGGAGCGAACACCGGGGAGCTGTTTTTT
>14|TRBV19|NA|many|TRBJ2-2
CASSQGRETGELFF
TGTGCCAGTAGTCAAGGTCGGGAAACCGGGGAGCTGTTTTTT
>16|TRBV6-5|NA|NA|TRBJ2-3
CASSPFPSDRADTQYF
TGTGCCAGCAGCCCCTTTCCCTCAGACAGAGCAGATACGCAGTATTTT
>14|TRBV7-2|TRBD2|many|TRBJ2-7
CASSLARGGYEQYF
TGTGCCAGCAGCTTAGCGCGGGGGGGCTACGAGCAGTACTTC
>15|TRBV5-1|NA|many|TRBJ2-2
CASSLVVQNTGELFF
TGCGCCAGCAGCTTGGTGGTACAGAACACCGGGGAGCTGTTTTTT
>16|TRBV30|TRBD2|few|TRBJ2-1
CAWSVLAGGYYNEQFF
TGTGCCTGGAGTGTACTAGCGGGGGGTTACTACAATGAGCAGTTCTTC
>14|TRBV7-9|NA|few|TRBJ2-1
CASMPGLVYNEQFF
TGTGCCAGCATGCCCGGTCTTGTCTACAATGAGCAGTTCTTC
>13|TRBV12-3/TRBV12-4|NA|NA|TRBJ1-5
CASSTQGSQPQHF
TGTGCCAGCAGTACGCAGGGGTCTCAGCCCCAGCATTTT
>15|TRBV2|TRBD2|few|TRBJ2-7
CASSEARGSKSEQYF
TGTGCCAGCAGTGAAGCGCGGGGGTCGAAAAGCGAGCAGTACTTC
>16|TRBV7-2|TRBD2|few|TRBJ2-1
CASSLAPPKAGDEQFF
TGTGCCAGCAGCTTAGCCCCTCCCAAAGCGGGGGATGAGCAGTTCTTC
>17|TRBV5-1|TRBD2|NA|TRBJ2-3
CASAGVAGGPSTDTQYF
TGCGCCAGCGCGGGGGTAGCGGGGGGGCCGAGCACAGATACGCAGTATTTT
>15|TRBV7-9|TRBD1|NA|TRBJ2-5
CASSPQGQGEETQYF
TGTGCCAGCAGCCCCCAGGGACAGGGGGAAGAGACCCAGTACTTC
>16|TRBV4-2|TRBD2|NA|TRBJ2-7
CASSQGLAGEGYEQYF
TGTGCCAGCAGCCAAGGGCTAGCGGGGGAAGGCTACGAGCAGTACTTC
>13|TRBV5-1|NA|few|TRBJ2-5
CASSLDLAETQYF
TGCGCCAGCAGCTTGGACCTAGCAGAGACCCAGTACTTC
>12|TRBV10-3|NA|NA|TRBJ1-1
CAIKEGGTEAFF
TGTGCCATCAAGGAAGGAGGCACTGAAGCTTTCTTT
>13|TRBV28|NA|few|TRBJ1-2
CASRRHRVYGYTF
TGTGCCAGCAGAAGACACAGGGTCTATGGCTACACCTTC
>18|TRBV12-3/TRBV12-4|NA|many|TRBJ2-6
CASRPRWGGASGANVLTF
TGTGCCAGCAGGCCGAGGTGGGGGGGGGCCTCTGGGGCCAACGTCCTGACTTTC
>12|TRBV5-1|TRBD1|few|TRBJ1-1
CASGNRGTEAFF
TGCGCCAGCGGCAACAGGGGTACTGAAGCTTTCTTT
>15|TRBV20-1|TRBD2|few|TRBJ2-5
CSARPGLALGETQYF
TGCAGTGCACGGCCGGGACTAGCTTTGGGAGAGACCCAGTACTTC
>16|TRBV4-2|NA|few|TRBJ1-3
CASSQDFSFSGNTIYF
TGTGCCAGCAGCCAAGATTTTTCCTTCTCTGGAAACACCATATATTTT
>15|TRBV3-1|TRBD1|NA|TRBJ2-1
CASSRLGQGYNEQFF
TGTGCCAGCAGCCGACTGGGACAGGGGTACAATGAGCAGTTCTTC
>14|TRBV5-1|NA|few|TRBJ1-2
CASSLVPGRLGYTF
TGCGCCAGCAGCTTGGTCCCGGGGCGCCTTGGCTACACCTTC